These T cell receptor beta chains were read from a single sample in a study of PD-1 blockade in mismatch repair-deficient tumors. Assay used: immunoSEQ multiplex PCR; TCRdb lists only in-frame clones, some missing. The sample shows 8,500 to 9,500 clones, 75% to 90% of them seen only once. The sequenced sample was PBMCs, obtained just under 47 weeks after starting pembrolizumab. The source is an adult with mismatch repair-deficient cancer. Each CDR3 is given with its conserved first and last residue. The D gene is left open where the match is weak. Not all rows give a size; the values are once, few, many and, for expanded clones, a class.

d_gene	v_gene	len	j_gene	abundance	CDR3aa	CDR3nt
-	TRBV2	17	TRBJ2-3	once	CASSVTTPAGLTDTQYF	TGTGCCAGCAGCGTAACTACACCCGCGGGTCTCACAGATACGCAGTATTTT
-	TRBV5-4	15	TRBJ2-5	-	CASSSGVTLRETQYF	TGTGCCAGCAGCTCGGGAGTTACCTTACGAGAGACCCAGTACTTC
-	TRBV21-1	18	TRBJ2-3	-	CASSKGVRGFVGTDTQYF	TGTGCCAGCAGCAAAGGGGTCAGGGGCTTCGTGGGAACAGATACGCAGTATTTT
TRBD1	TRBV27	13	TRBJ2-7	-	CASSYRQGNEQYF	TGTGCCAGCAGTTACCGACAGGGGAACGAGCAGTACTTC
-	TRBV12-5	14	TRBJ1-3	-	CASGRSGSGNTIYF	TGTGCTAGTGGCCGTTCGGGGTCTGGAAACACCATATATTTT
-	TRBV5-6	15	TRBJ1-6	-	CASSYRTASRSPLHF	TGTGCCAGCAGCTATCGGACAGCCTCTAGGTCACCCCTCCACTTT
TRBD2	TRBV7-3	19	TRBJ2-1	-	CASSLRTSGRASSYNEQFF	TGTGCCAGCAGCCTGCGGACTAGCGGGAGGGCCAGTTCCTACAATGAGCAGTTCTTC
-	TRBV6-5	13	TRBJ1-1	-	CASSWAANTEAFF	TGTGCCAGCAGTTGGGCCGCTAACACTGAAGCTTTCTTT
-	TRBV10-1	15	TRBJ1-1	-	CASSESGGFVTEAFF	TGCGCCAGCAGTGAGTCGGGAGGGTTCGTCACTGAAGCTTTCTTT
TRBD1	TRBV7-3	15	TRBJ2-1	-	CASSQGTGTDNEQFF	TGTGCCAGCAGCCAAGGGACAGGAACAGACAATGAGCAGTTCTTC
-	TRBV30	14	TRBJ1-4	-	CAWSRRATNEKLFF	TGTGCCTGGAGTCGACGGGCAACTAATGAAAAACTGTTTTTT
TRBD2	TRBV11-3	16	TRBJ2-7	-	CASSLRASGSTEEQYF	TGTGCCAGCAGCCTCAGAGCTAGCGGGAGTACGGAAGAGCAGTACTTC
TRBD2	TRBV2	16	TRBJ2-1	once	CASSEELAGGPPFQFF	TGTGCCAGCAGTGAAGAACTAGCGGGAGGACCCCCATTTCAGTTCTTC
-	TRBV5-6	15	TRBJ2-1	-	CASSLVGSSYNEQFF	TGTGCCAGCAGCTTGGTGGGGAGCTCCTACAATGAGCAGTTCTTC